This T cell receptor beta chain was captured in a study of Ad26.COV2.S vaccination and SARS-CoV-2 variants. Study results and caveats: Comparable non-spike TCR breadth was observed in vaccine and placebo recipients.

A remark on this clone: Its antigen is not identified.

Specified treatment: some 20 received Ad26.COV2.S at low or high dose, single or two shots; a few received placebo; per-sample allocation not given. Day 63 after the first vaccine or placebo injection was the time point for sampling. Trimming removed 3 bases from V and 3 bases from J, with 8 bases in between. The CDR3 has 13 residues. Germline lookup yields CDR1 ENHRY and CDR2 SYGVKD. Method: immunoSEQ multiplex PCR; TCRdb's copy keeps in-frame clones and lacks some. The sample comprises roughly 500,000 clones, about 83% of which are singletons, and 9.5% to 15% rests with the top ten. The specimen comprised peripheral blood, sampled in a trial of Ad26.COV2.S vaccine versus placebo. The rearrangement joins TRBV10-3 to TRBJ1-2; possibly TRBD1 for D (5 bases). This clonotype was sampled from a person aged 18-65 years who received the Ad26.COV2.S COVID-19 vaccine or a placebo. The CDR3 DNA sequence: TGTGCCATCAGTGACCGCAGGGACTATGGCTACACCTTC. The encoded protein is CAISDRRDYGYTF.